This is a list of T cell receptor beta chains from one sample in a study of T cells after yellow fever vaccination. TCRdb re-called the 5' RACE reads with MiXCR, one entry per CDR3 protein. The data contain some 100,000 distinct CDR3 sequences, 8% to 10% of them singletons. The sequences come from CD8+ T cells not binding an NS4B(214-222) dextramer, sorted from PBMCs, collected more than 13 days after the first yellow fever vaccination. These receptors were collected from a man aged 18-30 years who received the YFV17D yellow fever vaccine. The CDR3 runs from the conserved cysteine through the conserved F or W. A D gene is named only where the DNA matches it firmly. Part of the rows lack a size; the others show once, few, many or a class for expanded clones.

J gene,D gene,clone size,V gene,CDR3 protein,CDR3 DNA
TRBJ1-6,NA,NA,TRBV5-4,CASSLDLGTDNSPLHF,TGTGCCAGCAGCTTGGACTTGGGCACCGATAATTCACCCCTCCACTTT
TRBJ2-2,NA,many,TRBV7-2,CASSLEVGFTGELFF,TGTGCCAGCAGCTTAGAGGTCGGATTCACCGGGGAGCTGTTTTTT
TRBJ1-2,NA,NA,TRBV5-1,CASTLTGGWAYGYTF,TGCGCCAGCACGCTAACAGGCGGTTGGGCCTATGGCTACACCTTC
TRBJ2-1,NA,many,TRBV20-1,CSARLLGEQFF,TGCAGTGCTCGACTACTCGGGGAGCAGTTCTTC
TRBJ2-2,TRBD1,NA,TRBV5-1,CASSLGTGSTGELFF,TGCGCCAGCAGCTTGGGGACAGGGAGCACCGGGGAGCTGTTTTTT
TRBJ2-5,NA,NA,TRBV3-1,CASSQALRGQETQYF,TGTGCCAGCAGCCAAGCCCTCCGGGGGCAAGAGACCCAGTACTTC
TRBJ2-3,NA,NA,TRBV9,CASSAPHGGSDTQYF,TGTGCCAGCAGCGCACCACACGGGGGTTCGGATACGCAGTATTTT
TRBJ1-2,NA,few,TRBV11-1,CASQYSVNRGRPNYGYTF,TGTGCCAGCCAATATTCCGTAAACCGGGGGCGACCTAACTATGGCTACACCTTC
TRBJ2-3,NA,NA,TRBV3-1,CASSPRERTDTQYF,TGTGCCAGCAGCCCACGGGAACGCACAGATACGCAGTATTTT
TRBJ1-5,NA,few,TRBV15,CATSRTTAQPQHF,TGTGCCACCAGCCGAACAACAGCCCAGCCCCAGCATTTT
TRBJ2-5,NA,NA,TRBV12-3/TRBV12-4,CASRTPGGKTQYF,TGTGCCAGCAGAACCCCGGGTGGGAAGACCCAGTACTTC
TRBJ1-1,TRBD1,NA,TRBV6-2/TRBV6-3,CASSPTGRWFTGTEAFF,TGTGCCAGCAGCCCGACAGGGAGGTGGTTTACAGGCACTGAAGCTTTCTTT
TRBJ2-3,NA,few,TRBV11-2,CASSLGVGLYTQYF,TGTGCCAGCAGCTTGGGGGTTGGGTTGTATACGCAGTATTTT
TRBJ1-5,NA,few,TRBV5-1,CASSRTPAPNQPQHF,TGCGCCAGCAGTCGGACTCCAGCGCCTAATCAGCCCCAGCATTTT
TRBJ2-7,NA,few,TRBV5-4,CASSLNGRSYEQYF,TGTGCCAGCAGCTTAAATGGCAGAAGCTACGAGCAGTACTTC
TRBJ2-5,TRBD2,NA,TRBV6-1,CASSLFAGDWETQYF,TGTGCCAGCAGTCTCTTTGCGGGGGACTGGGAGACCCAGTACTTC
TRBJ2-2,NA,medium-sized,TRBV6-1,CASVEGNTGELFF,TGTGCCAGCGTGGAGGGGAACACCGGGGAGCTGTTTTTT
TRBJ2-5,NA,few,TRBV9,CASSSQTQTQYF,TGTGCCAGCAGCTCCCAAACTCAGACCCAGTACTTC
TRBJ2-3,TRBD2,NA,TRBV6-1,CASSLSGRGESTDTQYF,TGTGCCAGCAGCCTTTCCGGACGGGGGGAAAGCACAGATACGCAGTATTTT
TRBJ1-6,NA,NA,TRBV6-1,CASSEGELGSPLHF,TGTGCCAGCAGTGAAGGGGAGCTGGGATCACCCCTCCACTTT
TRBJ2-3,NA,many,TRBV7-8,CASSFRPDTQYF,TGTGCCAGCAGCTTTCGACCAGATACGCAGTATTTT
TRBJ2-2,TRBD1,few,TRBV4-1,CASSLGQGRTGELFF,TGCGCCAGCAGCCTAGGACAGGGAAGGACCGGGGAGCTGTTTTTT
TRBJ2-1,TRBD2,few,TRBV4-3,CASSQGLAGSTFSYNEQFF,TGCGCCAGCAGCCAAGGCCTAGCGGGGTCAACTTTCTCCTACAATGAGCAGTTCTTC
TRBJ2-2,NA,few,TRBV9,CASSVVPGGNTGELFF,TGTGCCAGCAGCGTAGTGCCCGGGGGGAACACCGGGGAGCTGTTTTTT
TRBJ2-2,TRBD2,many,TRBV9,CASSGYSGGPNTGELFF,TGTGCCAGCAGCGGTTATAGCGGGGGGCCGAACACCGGGGAGCTGTTTTTT
TRBJ2-1,NA,few,TRBV27,CASSLSTTGRRFNEQFF,TGTGCCAGCAGTTTATCCACGACAGGACGGAGGTTCAATGAGCAGTTCTTC
TRBJ2-7,TRBD1,NA,TRBV5-6,CASSTGTGNYEQYF,TGTGCCAGCAGCACTGGGACAGGGAATTACGAGCAGTACTTC
TRBJ2-7,NA,NA,TRBV11-2,CASSFWSSYEQYF,TGTGCCAGCAGCTTTTGGAGCTCCTACGAGCAGTACTTC
TRBJ1-1,NA,few,TRBV20-1,CCARDFSVGGATEAFF,TGCTGTGCTAGAGATTTTTCGGTGGGGGGGGCTACTGAAGCTTTCTTT
TRBJ2-5,NA,once,TRBV18,CASSPRGLETQYF,TGTGCCAGCTCACCCAGGGGACTAGAGACCCAGTACTTC
TRBJ2-7,TRBD1,NA,TRBV29-1,CSALDRAEQYF,TGCAGCGCCCTGGACAGGGCCGAGCAGTACTTC
TRBJ2-4,TRBD1,few,TRBV6-2/TRBV6-3,CASGLGQGVDIQYF,TGTGCCAGTGGACTGGGACAGGGGGTTGACATTCAGTACTTC
TRBJ1-1,NA,few,TRBV7-2,CASSFGGGNTEAFF,TGTGCCAGCAGCTTCGGCGGGGGGAACACTGAAGCTTTCTTT
TRBJ1-1,NA,few,TRBV5-5,CASSLKGYTEAFF,TGTGCCAGCAGCTTGAAGGGATACACTGAAGCTTTCTTT
TRBJ1-1,NA,few,TRBV6-1,CASSGAGQSLNTEAFF,TGTGCCAGCAGCGGCGCTGGGCAGTCTTTGAACACTGAAGCTTTCTTT
TRBJ2-5,TRBD2,few,TRBV7-2,CASSALAGGPRETQYF,TGTGCCAGCAGCGCACTAGCGGGGGGGCCTCGAGAGACCCAGTACTTC
TRBJ2-7,NA,NA,TRBV27,CASRRTATGVAYEQYF,TGTGCCAGCAGAAGGACTGCGACGGGGGTCGCGTACGAGCAGTACTTC
TRBJ2-3,TRBD1,NA,TRBV20-1,CSALRDRGAQGAGGTDTQYF,TGCAGTGCGCTCCGGGACAGGGGCGCCCAGGGAGCGGGGGGCACAGATACGCAGTATTTT
TRBJ1-2,NA,NA,TRBV11-1,CASSPEFIGGGFHYGYTF,TGTGCCAGCAGCCCCGAATTTATCGGCGGGGGTTTCCACTATGGCTACACCTTC
TRBJ1-2,NA,many,TRBV29-1,CSVTGTGSFGYTF,TGCAGCGTCACGGGGACGGGAAGCTTCGGCTACACCTTC
TRBJ2-5,TRBD2,many,TRBV5-1,CASSLAVPSGEGKETQYF,TGCGCCAGCAGCTTGGCTGTCCCTAGCGGGGAAGGGAAAGAGACCCAGTACTTC
TRBJ2-5,NA,few,TRBV6-5,CASSYVAAPQETQYF,TGTGCCAGCAGTTACGTGGCAGCGCCCCAAGAGACCCAGTACTTC
TRBJ2-3,TRBD2,NA,TRBV7-9,CASSPPGGDGLTDTQYF,TGTGCCAGCAGCCCCCCGGGGGGGGACGGACTTACAGATACGCAGTATTTT
TRBJ2-5,TRBD2,few,TRBV6-5,CASSYGLARQETQYF,TGTGCCAGCAGTTACGGACTAGCTAGGCAAGAGACCCAGTACTTC